This T cell receptor beta chain was captured in a study of shared clonotypes between healthy human individuals. Regarding the study as a whole: A small donor pool kept down the genetic and exposure-history diversity that was represented.

This CDR3 is 16 amino acids long. The V gene's germline CDR1 is SGDLS and CDR2 YYNGEE. Trimming shortened V by 5 bases and J by 0 bases, and 14 bases separated the two germline ends. Sorted-subset replicate PCR reactions contained approximately 190 ng DNA, corresponding to tens of thousands of T cell genomes. Some clones are missing from TCRdb's copy, which holds only in-frame ones; the method was immunoSEQ multiplex PCR. The table lists under 2,500,000 clones, roughly 95% of them singletons, with 0.1% to 0.15% in the top ten. Turning to this clone: Its antigen is unidentified. The same CDR3 can be traced to other DNA sequences in this sample.

The rearrangement joins TRBV9 to TRBJ2-2, with D perhaps being TRBD1 or TRBD2 (5 bases each). The receptor was derived from a man in his late teens or twenties in good health. Material for sequencing was naive CD4+ T cells sorted from blood. Sample subset: CD45RA+ positively selected. The CDR3 protein is CASSLTGTANTGELFF. In DNA, the CDR3 is TGTGCCAGCAGTCTCACCGGGACGGCGAACACCGGGGAGCTGTTTTTT.